This entry features one T cell receptor beta chain sequence. Repertoires were generated with immunoSEQ multiplex PCR, while TCRdb's copy carries only in-frame clones and drops some. Of about 220,000 clones in the sample, around 86% are singletons; the top ten hold 10%. The sample comes from a study of blood T cell repertoires in COVID-19. Across the whole study: Acute-phase and convalescent COVID-19 samples originated in the United States, Italy and Spain.

The CDR3 extends over 16 amino acids. V lost 0 bases to trimming and J lost 4 bases, with 13 bases between them. Germline V gene data show CDR1 as MNHEY and CDR2 as SVGAGI. Sequenced material: peripheral blood. This clonotype was sampled from a woman aged 45-59 years with COVID-19, enrolled during active disease. The chain couples TRBV6-5 to TRBJ1-3, with unresolved D. This CDR3 reads CASSYSFRTRGNTIYF. The CDR3 DNA reads TGTGCCAGCAGTTACTCGTTCCGTACGAGGGGAAACACCATATATTTT.